Listed here are 8 T cell receptor beta chains from one sample, sequenced in a study of blood T cell repertoires in COVID-19. The protocol was immunoSEQ multiplex PCR, while the TCRdb copy is restricted to in-frame clones and leaves out a portion. The sample shows roughly 300,000 clones, roughly 84% of them seen only once. Material: peripheral blood. All receptors come from a human donor with COVID-19, enrolled during active disease. The donor label of this sample is uncertain.

This clone came up a few times. The CDR3 DNA reads TGTGCCAGCTCAGCCCAGACGGGGGGCTCCTACAATGAGCAGTTCTTC. Its translation: CASSAQTGGSYNEQFF. The chain combines TRBV18 with TRBJ2-1, with 7 positions matching TRBD2. V dropped 5 bases and J dropped 0; count of bases not matched to a gene: 7. The CDR3 covers 16 residues. From germline, CDR1 is KGHSH and CDR2 LQKENI.

Only a few counts were recorded for this clone. The rearrangement uses TRBV6-2 or TRBV6-3 and TRBJ1-2; D is possibly TRBD1 (6 bases). Germline CDR1 reads MNHEY; CDR2 reads SVGEGT. The CDR3 consists of 12 residues. With 4 bases removed from V and 8 bases from J, the gap between germline ends came to 11 bases. For the CDR3, the DNA is TGTGCCAGCAGTTTCAGGGGCGCAGGCTACACCTTC. Protein product: CASSFRGAGYTF.

The genes are TRBV5-1 and TRBJ1-4; 7 nucleotides line up with TRBD1. Germline trimming cut 5 bases from V and 5 bases from J; bases unmatched to any gene: 6. The germline gives CDR1 SGHRS, CDR2 YFSETQ. This CDR3 comprises 14 residues. DNA for the CDR3: TGCGCCAGCAGATTAACGACAGGGAATGAAAAACTGTTTTTT. It encodes CASRLTTGNEKLFF.

The rearrangement joins TRBV5-6 to TRBJ1-1; 10 bases line up with TRBD1. V lost 3 bases and J lost 3; bases outside the gene matches: 2. Per the germline V gene, CDR1 is SGHDT and CDR2 is YYEEEE. The CDR3 consists of 14 residues. CDR3 protein: CASSWTGGDTEAFF. In DNA form, the CDR3 reads TGTGCCAGCAGCTGGACAGGGGGGGACACTGAAGCTTTCTTT.

The CDR3 DNA follows: TGCGCCAGCAGCTTGGGAGACAATGAGCAGTTCTTC. Its translation: CASSLGDNEQFF. V is TRBV5-1 and J is TRBJ2-1; D uncertain. The V end lost 0 bases, the J end lost 5 bases, and 3 bases lay between the germline ends. CDR1 is SGHRS and CDR2 is YFSETQ in the germline V gene. The CDR3 has 12 amino acids.

The rearrangement uses TRBV7-6 and TRBJ2-2; 12 bases agree with TRBD2. Germline V CDR1 and CDR2: SGHVS, FNYEAQ. The V and J ends lost 7 bases and 5 bases, in that order; junction bases with no gene match: 11. The CDR3 is 17 amino acids. CDR3: CASIRRLAGVLTGELFF. CDR3 sequence (DNA): TGTGCCAGCATCCGCCGACTAGCGGGAGTACTGACCGGGGAGCTGTTTTTT.

The J gene is TRBJ2-2, the V gene TRBV5-1; no clear D gene. Trimming took off 0 bases at V and 0 bases at J, with 9 bases between the two ends. Germline CDR1 reads SGHRS; CDR2 reads YFSETQ. CDR3 length equals 16 residues. Here the CDR3 reads CASSLAAAANTGELFF. CDR3 DNA: TGCGCCAGCAGCTTGGCGGCGGCCGCGAACACCGGGGAGCTGTTTTTT.

The V call is TRBV7-2, the J call TRBJ2-2; 10 nucleotides match TRBD2. CDR1 and CDR2 (germline): SGHTA, FQGNSA. This CDR3 spans 16 amino acids. V lost 2 bases, J lost 4 bases, and 4 bases stayed unmatched. The CDR3 loop is CASSLTSGMATGELFF. The DNA of the CDR3 is TGTGCCAGCAGCTTAACTAGCGGGATGGCCACCGGGGAGCTGTTTTTT.